Each of the 26 T cell receptor beta chains below was sequenced from the same sample in a study of blood T cell repertoires in COVID-19. The assay was immunoSEQ multiplex PCR, and TCRdb's table has in-frame clones only and misses some. The sample gives 180,000 or so clones, about 84% of which show up once; around 8.6% is in the top ten. The sequenced sample consisted of PBMCs or T cells enriched from blood (not recorded which). The receptors shown here come from a woman in her 30s who had recovered from COVID-19.

V is TRBV7-6 and J is TRBJ2-1; TRBD1 matches 12 bases. The germline V gene encodes CDR1 SGHVS and CDR2 FNYEAQ. The J segment lost 8 bases and the V segment lost 0 bases, leaving 11 bases of the junction unmatched. The CDR3 runs 18 residues. The CDR3: CASSLAGQGANQGHEQFF. CDR3 nucleotide sequence: TGTGCCAGCAGCTTAGCGGGACAGGGGGCCAACCAAGGGCATGAGCAGTTCTTC.

DNA of the CDR3: TGTGCCAGCAGTACAGGGTTGGGATACGAGCAGTACTTC. It encodes CASSTGLGYEQYF. V gene TRBV6-2 or TRBV6-3 combines with J gene TRBJ2-7; D perhaps matches TRBD1 (6 bases). This CDR3 region has 13 residues. Germline CDR1 MNHEY, CDR2 SVGEGT. V gave up 5 bases and J gave up 4 bases, with 12 bases separating them.

The chain's CDR3 is CASSQPREANEQFF. DNA for the CDR3: TGCGCCAGCAGCCAACCTCGGGAGGCCAATGAGCAGTTCTTC. This chain connects TRBV4-1 to TRBJ2-1; 7 nucleotides line up with TRBD2. The CDR3 has 14 amino acids. J lost 6 bases, V lost 2 bases, and 4 bases had no gene match. Per germline, CDR1 MGHRA and CDR2 YSYEKL.

The chain carries TRBV5-1 and TRBJ2-5, with TRBD2 matching over 11 bases. The CDR3 loop spans 14 amino acids. Germline CDR1 is SGHRS and CDR2 is YFSETQ. The V gene end was trimmed by 6 bases and the J gene end by 5 bases; junction bases not matched to a gene: 6. CDR3 DNA sequence: TGCGCCAGCAAGCTAGCGGGAGGCTGGGAGACCCAGTACTTC. As protein: CASKLAGGWETQYF. Full variable domain (outside the CDR3, taken from reference TRBV5-1 and TRBJ2-5): KAGVTQTPRYLIKTRGQQVTLSCSPISGHRSVSWYQQTPGQGLQFLFEYFSETQRNKGNFPGRFSGRQFSNSRSEMNVSTLELGDSALYLCASKLAGGWETQYFGPGTRLLVL.

The rearrangement links TRBV19 to TRBJ1-1; no clear D gene. Deletions cut 1 base from V and 6 bases from J, with 9 bases between. Germline CDR1 LNHDA, CDR2 SQIVND (reference sequence). This CDR3 is 13 amino acids long. The CDR3: CASSIVPGPEAFF. As DNA, the CDR3 is TGTGCCAGTAGTATAGTCCCTGGGCCTGAAGCTTTCTTT.

The chain links TRBV10-3 to TRBJ1-1; D is unclear. The V gene's germline CDR1 is ENHRY and CDR2 SYGVKD. The CDR3 length is 15 residues. Trimming took off 3 bases at V and 5 bases at J, with 16 bases between the two ends. CDR3 sequence: CAISDVGSTGTEAFF. CDR3 in DNA: TGTGCCATCAGTGATGTGGGGTCGACGGGGACTGAAGCTTTCTTT.

The chain employs TRBV9 and TRBJ1-3; tentative D call: TRBD1 (5 bases). This CDR3 spans 12 amino acids. Deletions cut 3 bases from V and 9 bases from J, with 10 bases between. Germline loops: CDR1 SGDLS, CDR2 YYNGEE. The CDR3 DNA reads as TGTGCCAGCAGCGGGGGGGGAGCCACCATATATTTT. Translated: CASSGGGATIYF.

The chain employs TRBV4-1 and TRBJ1-2; the D gene is possibly TRBD1 (5 bases). Trimming shortened V by 8 bases and J by 8 bases, and 18 bases separated the two germline ends. The CDR3 runs 13 residues. In germline, CDR1 is MGHRA, CDR2 YSYEKL. The CDR3 DNA follows: TGCGCCAGCCGCCCCCTGGCCCGGGGGGGCTACACCTTC. Translation: CASRPLARGGYTF.

This clone appeared a few times. The chain carries TRBV19 and TRBJ2-1; 12 nucleotides line up with TRBD1. The J segment lost 12 bases and the V segment lost 4 bases, leaving 13 bases of the junction unmatched. CDR1 and CDR2 from the germline V gene are LNHDA and SQIVND (reference sequence). This CDR3 is 16 amino acids long. CDR3 DNA: TGTGCCAGTAGTAGAGAGGGGACAGGGGGCCCTGGAGGGCAGTTCTTC. Translating it yields CASSREGTGGPGGQFF. The variable domain in full, completed from reference TRBV19 and TRBJ2-1, reads DGGITQSPKYLFRKEGQNVTLSCEQNLNHDAMYWYRQDPGQGLRLIYYSQIVNDFQKGDIAEGYSVSREKKESFPLTVTSAQKNPTAFYLCASSREGTGGPGGQFFGPGTRLTVL.

CDR3 DNA sequence: TGTGCCTGGAGTGCACTAAACCCAAGGTCCGAAACAAACACCGGGGAGCTGTTTTTT. As protein: CAWSALNPRSETNTGELFF. The rearrangement joins TRBV30 to TRBJ2-2; unclear D gene. CDR1 and CDR2 (germline): GTSNPN, SVGIG (reference sequence). V was clipped by 1 base and J by 2 bases, with 23 bases between them. This CDR3 region has 19 residues.

A single count supports this clone. As DNA, the CDR3 is TGTGCCAGCAGCTTTCGGGACATCTCCTACGAGCAGTACTTC. As protein: CASSFRDISYEQYF. This chain connects TRBV11-2 to TRBJ2-7; weak D call: TRBD1 (6 bases). Per germline, CDR1 SGHAT and CDR2 FQNNGV. V was shortened by 3 bases and J by 0 bases, with 9 bases between the two germline ends. The CDR3 runs 14 residues.

The gene calls are TRBV27 and TRBJ1-2; D is unresolved. Per germline, CDR1 MNHEY and CDR2 SMNVEV (reference sequence). There are 13 residues in the CDR3. V dropped 6 bases and J dropped 3 bases, with 11 bases sitting between them. The chain's CDR3 is CASSNGSYYGYTF. In DNA form, the CDR3 reads TGTGCCAGCAGCAATGGGAGTTACTATGGCTACACCTTC.

The rearrangement uses TRBV12-3 or TRBV12-4 and TRBJ2-3, with 7 bases that match TRBD2. The CDR3 length is 12 residues. V trimming: 6 bases; J trimming: 11 bases; junction bases outside the gene matches: 8. The CDR3 DNA reads TGTGCCAGCAGCCCCTGGGGGGGTATGCAGTATTTT. Amino acid sequence: CASSPWGGMQYF.

The chain couples TRBV25-1 to TRBJ1-2; perhaps TRBD1 as D (6 bases). Trimming shortened V by 6 bases and J by 8 bases, and 19 bases separated the two germline ends. The CDR3 has 14 amino acids. Germline loops: CDR1 MGHDK, CDR2 SYGVNS. The CDR3 DNA follows: TGTGCCAGCAGCAAACAGGGAGTTCTTGAAGGCTACACCTTC. Translated: CASSKQGVLEGYTF.

V is TRBV15 and J is TRBJ2-1, with D perhaps TRBD1 (6 bases). Germline V CDR1 and CDR2: LNHNV, YYDKDF (reference sequence). Between the trimmed V and J ends, which lost 3 bases and 6 bases, there was a span of 18 bases. The CDR3 spans 16 residues. The CDR3 DNA follows: TGTGCCACCAGCAGGGTCCGACAGGCGATTGGCAATGAGCAGTTCTTC. This translates into CATSRVRQAIGNEQFF. Combining the CDR3 with reference TRBV15 and TRBJ2-1 gives the whole variable domain DAMVIQNPRYQVTQFGKPVTLSCSQTLNHNVMYWYQQKSSQAPKLLFHYYDKDFNNEADTPDNFQSRRPNTSFCFLDIRSPGLGDTAMYLCATSRVRQAIGNEQFFGPGTRLTVL.

This clone has ten or more counts. CDR3 sequence reads: CASSSSTGPNEQYF. CDR3 nucleotide sequence: TGTGCCAGCAGCTCGAGTACAGGGCCCAACGAGCAGTACTTC. V usage is TRBV11-2 and J usage is TRBJ2-7; maybe TRBD1 (6 bases). Trimming removed 4 bases from V and 5 bases from J, with 15 bases in between. This CDR3 contains 14 residues. Germline V lookup: CDR1 SGHAT, CDR2 FQNNGV.

This clone was detected a few times. This rearrangement joins TRBV5-4 to TRBJ2-7; D not certain. Trimming stripped 6 bases from V and 3 bases from J, with 13 bases between. This CDR3 region has 13 residues. Per the germline V gene, CDR1 is SGHNT and CDR2 is YYREEE (reference sequence). The CDR3 loop reads CASTILSFYEQYF. In nucleotides, the CDR3 is TGTGCCAGCACCATTCTCAGTTTCTACGAGCAGTACTTC. The full variable domain, its missing parts supplied by reference TRBV5-4 and TRBJ2-7, is ETGVTQSPTHLIKTRGQQVTLRCSSQSGHNTVSWYQQALGQGPQFIFQYYREEENGRGNFPPRFSGLQFPNYSSELNVNALELDDSALYLCASTILSFYEQYFGPGTRLTVT.

This chain uses TRBV10-3 with TRBJ2-3; 7 bases align to TRBD2. This CDR3 comprises 15 residues. Trimming cost V 4 bases and J 6 bases; bases outside gene matches: 10. The germline CDR1 and CDR2 sequences are ENHRY and SYGVKD. Here the CDR3 reads CAISGQRGPGDTQYF. Here the CDR3 DNA reads TGTGCCATCAGTGGACAGCGGGGCCCTGGGGATACGCAGTATTTT.

The chain uses TRBV10-2 and TRBJ1-2; perhaps TRBD1 as D (5 bases). Germline values: CDR1 WSHSY, CDR2 SAAADI. V was trimmed by 3 bases and J by 5 bases, leaving 10 bases between them. The CDR3 covers 13 residues. The CDR3 DNA follows: TGCGCCAGCAGTGAAGTGACAGTGTATGGCTACACCTTC. This sequence encodes CASSEVTVYGYTF.

The J gene is TRBJ1-1, the V gene TRBV5-4; a weak D match, TRBD1 (6 bases). V was pared by 5 bases and J by 6 bases, with 29 bases between. This CDR3 has 18 residues. Germline lookup yields CDR1 SGHNT and CDR2 YYREEE (reference sequence). CDR3 sequence reads: CASRKEGSAGRGSAEAFF. CDR3 nucleotides: TGTGCCAGCAGAAAGGAGGGGTCGGCAGGGAGGGGGAGCGCTGAAGCTTTCTTT.

The chain is built from TRBV18 and TRBJ1-1; 12 bases align to TRBD1. The CDR3 is 17 residues long. Germline loops: CDR1 KGHSH, CDR2 LQKENI. The ends lost 3 bases at V and 4 bases at J; junction bases unmatched: 9. For the CDR3, the DNA is TGTGCCAGCTCACCTCCGGGACAGGGGGCTGCGAGCACTGAAGCTTTCTTT. Its translation: CASSPPGQGAASTEAFF.

The V gene is TRBV19, the J gene TRBJ1-2; 7 bases match TRBD1. V was clipped by 5 bases and J by 2 bases; unmatched bases: 8. CDR1 is LNHDA, CDR2 SQIVND, per germline (reference sequence). There are 15 residues in the CDR3. CDR3 sequence: CASSPSGTANYGYTF. The DNA for the CDR3 is TGTGCCAGTAGTCCTTCAGGGACAGCGAACTATGGCTACACCTTC. Full variable domain (remainder filled in from reference TRBV19 and TRBJ1-2): DGGITQSPKYLFRKEGQNVTLSCEQNLNHDAMYWYRQDPGQGLRLIYYSQIVNDFQKGDIAEGYSVSREKKESFPLTVTSAQKNPTAFYLCASSPSGTANYGYTFGSGTRLTVV.

This chain's CDR3 is CASSPPGQYGYTF. CDR3 coding DNA: TGTGCCAGCTCACCACCGGGACAGTATGGCTACACCTTC. The chain uses TRBV18 and TRBJ1-2, with 7 bases aligning to TRBD1. The germline CDR1 and CDR2 sequences are KGHSH and LQKENI. J lost 5 bases, V lost 0 bases, and 0 bases had no gene match. The CDR3 runs 13 residues.

This rearrangement joins TRBV15 to TRBJ2-5, with D possibly matching TRBD2 (5 bases). Deletions cut 5 bases from V and 5 bases from J, with 21 bases between. Germline V gene lookup returns CDR1 LNHNV and CDR2 YYDKDF (reference sequence). The CDR3 contains 16 residues. As DNA, the CDR3 is TGTGCCACCAGCTCCCCTGGCGGAAGTCGGGGTGAGACCCAGTACTTC. Its translation is CATSSPGGSRGETQYF.

The gene calls are TRBV5-1 and TRBJ1-4, with 8 bases that match TRBD1. The V segment lost 3 bases and the J segment 7 bases; nucleotides outside the gene matches: 8. The CDR3 covers 15 residues. Germline assignment: CDR1 SGHRS and CDR2 YFSETQ. CDR3 residues: CASSSTGVGSEKLFF. In DNA, the CDR3 is TGCGCCAGCAGCTCGACAGGGGTGGGGAGTGAAAAACTGTTTTTT. The full variable domain, with the rest looked up from reference TRBV5-1 and TRBJ1-4, is KAGVTQTPRYLIKTRGQQVTLSCSPISGHRSVSWYQQTPGQGLQFLFEYFSETQRNKGNFPGRFSGRQFSNSRSEMNVSTLELGDSALYLCASSSTGVGSEKLFFGSGTQLSVL.

The chain recombines TRBV28 with TRBJ2-2; 12 nucleotides line up with TRBD2. Looked up from germline, CDR1 is MDHEN and CDR2 is SYDVKM. After removal of 5 bases from V and 7 bases from J, the junction contained 8 bases not matched to a gene. CDR3 length: 16 amino acids. The CDR3 region is CASSLRTSGTGGELFF. The DNA for the CDR3 is TGTGCCAGCAGTCTCCGGACTAGCGGGACTGGCGGGGAGCTGTTTTTT.